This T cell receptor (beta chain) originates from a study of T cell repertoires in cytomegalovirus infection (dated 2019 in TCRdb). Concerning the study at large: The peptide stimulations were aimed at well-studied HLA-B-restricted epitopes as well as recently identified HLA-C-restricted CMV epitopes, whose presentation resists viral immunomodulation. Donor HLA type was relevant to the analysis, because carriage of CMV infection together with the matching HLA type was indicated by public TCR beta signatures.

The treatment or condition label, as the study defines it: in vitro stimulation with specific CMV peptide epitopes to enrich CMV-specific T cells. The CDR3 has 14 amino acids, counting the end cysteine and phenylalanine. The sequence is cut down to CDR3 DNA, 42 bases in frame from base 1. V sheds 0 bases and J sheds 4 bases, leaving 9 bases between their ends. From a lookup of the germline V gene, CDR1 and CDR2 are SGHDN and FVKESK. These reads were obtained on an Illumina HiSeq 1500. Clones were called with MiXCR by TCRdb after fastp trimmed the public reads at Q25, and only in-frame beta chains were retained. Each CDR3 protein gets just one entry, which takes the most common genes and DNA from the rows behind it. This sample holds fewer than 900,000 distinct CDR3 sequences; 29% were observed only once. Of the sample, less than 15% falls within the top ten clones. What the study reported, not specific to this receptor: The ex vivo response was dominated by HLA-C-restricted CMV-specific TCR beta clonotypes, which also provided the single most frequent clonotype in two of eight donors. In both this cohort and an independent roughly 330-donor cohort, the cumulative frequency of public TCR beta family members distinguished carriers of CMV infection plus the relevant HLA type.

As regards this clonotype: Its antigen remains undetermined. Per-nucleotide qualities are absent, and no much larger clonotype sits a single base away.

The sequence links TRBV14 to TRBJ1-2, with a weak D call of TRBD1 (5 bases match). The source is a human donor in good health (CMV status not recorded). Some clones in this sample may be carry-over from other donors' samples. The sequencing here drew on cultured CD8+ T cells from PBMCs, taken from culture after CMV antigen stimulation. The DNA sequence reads TGTGCCAGCAGCCAAGATGGGGCCGCCTATGGCTACACCTTC. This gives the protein CASSQDGAAYGYTF.